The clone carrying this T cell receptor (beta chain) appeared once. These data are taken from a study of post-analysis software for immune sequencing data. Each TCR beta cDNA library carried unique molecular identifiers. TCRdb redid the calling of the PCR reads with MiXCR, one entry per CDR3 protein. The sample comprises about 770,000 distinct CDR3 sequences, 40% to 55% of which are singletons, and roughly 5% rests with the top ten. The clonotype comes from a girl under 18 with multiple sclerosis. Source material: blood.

The CDR3 nucleotides are TGTGCCAGCAGCCCGGCTTTAGGGGGGCCAGATACGCAGTATTTT. Protein sequence: CASSPALGGPDTQYF. This chain links TRBV7-9 with TRBJ2-3; perhaps D is TRBD1 or TRBD2 (6 bases each). Germline CDR1 SEHNR, CDR2 FQNEAQ (reference sequence). The CDR3 spans 15 residues. The V gene lost 5 bases and the J gene lost 4 bases, with 16 bases spanning the gap.